This TCR beta chain was identified in a study of immune evolution from preneoplasia to lung adenocarcinoma. Study-level results: Top clone frequencies peaked in normal lung, apparently declining through invasive adenocarcinoma. Normal lung had highest clonality; later lesions appeared denser, more diverse.

Histologic diagnosis was independently verified by two lung pathologists. TCRdb keeps only in-frame clones here, not all; method: immunoSEQ multiplex PCR. This table has thousands of clones, 65% to 90% appearing once. In its sample, this clone was seen once. Its cognate antigen is unknown. Sequenced input: FFPE invasive lung adenocarcinoma tissue. The TCR was taken from a person aged 45 to 59 with lung adenocarcinoma.

The CDR3 nucleotides read TGTGCCATCAGTGAGGAGGCAGGGGCCAGCTCTGGGGCCAACGTCCTGACTTTC. Its protein product is CAISEEAGASSGANVLTF. V usage is TRBV10-3 and J usage is TRBJ2-6, with D perhaps matching TRBD1 (6 bases). The ends were cut back, 2 bases at V and 0 bases at J, with 14 bases in the middle. The CDR3 runs to 18 residues. In germline, CDR1 is ENHRY, CDR2 SYGVKD.